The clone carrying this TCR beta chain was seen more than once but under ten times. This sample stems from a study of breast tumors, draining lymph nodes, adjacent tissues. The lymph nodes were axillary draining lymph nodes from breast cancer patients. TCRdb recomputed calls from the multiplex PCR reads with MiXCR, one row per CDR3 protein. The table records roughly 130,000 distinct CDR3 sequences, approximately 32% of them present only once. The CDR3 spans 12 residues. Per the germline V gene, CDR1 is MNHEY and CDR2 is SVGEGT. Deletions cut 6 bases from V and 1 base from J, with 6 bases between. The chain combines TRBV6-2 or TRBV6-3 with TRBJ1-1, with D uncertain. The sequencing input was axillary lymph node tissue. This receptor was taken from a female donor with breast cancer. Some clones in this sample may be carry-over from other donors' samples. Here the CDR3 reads CASRTENTEAFF. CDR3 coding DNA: TGTGCCAGCAGAACAGAGAACACTGAAGCTTTCTTT.